This TCR beta chain was found in a study of blood T cell repertoires in COVID-19. Study-level background: Sources were T cells, B-cell-depleted T cells, or PBMCs; the material itself was cDNA or gDNA.

Study processing details: Using reference gene primer amplification, nucleated cell counts were estimated. The table came from immunoSEQ multiplex PCR; TCRdb's copy has only in-frame clones and leaves some out. The DNA was the basis for D and trimming; V, J and clone size are from that table. This table holds roughly 310,000 clones, roughly 90% found once. In germline, CDR1 is MNHEY, CDR2 SMNVEV (reference sequence). The V gene end was trimmed by 4 bases and the J gene end by 8 bases; junction bases not matched to a gene: 8. The CDR3 loop spans 14 amino acids. This TCR was sampled from a woman aged 45-59 years with active or convalescent COVID-19. What was sequenced was peripheral blood. The chain is built from TRBV27 and TRBJ1-2, with 9 bases matching TRBD1. CDR3 coding DNA: TGTGCCAGCAGTTCCGCGGGACAGGGTAGGGGCTACACCTTC. Translation gives CASSSAGQGRGYTF.